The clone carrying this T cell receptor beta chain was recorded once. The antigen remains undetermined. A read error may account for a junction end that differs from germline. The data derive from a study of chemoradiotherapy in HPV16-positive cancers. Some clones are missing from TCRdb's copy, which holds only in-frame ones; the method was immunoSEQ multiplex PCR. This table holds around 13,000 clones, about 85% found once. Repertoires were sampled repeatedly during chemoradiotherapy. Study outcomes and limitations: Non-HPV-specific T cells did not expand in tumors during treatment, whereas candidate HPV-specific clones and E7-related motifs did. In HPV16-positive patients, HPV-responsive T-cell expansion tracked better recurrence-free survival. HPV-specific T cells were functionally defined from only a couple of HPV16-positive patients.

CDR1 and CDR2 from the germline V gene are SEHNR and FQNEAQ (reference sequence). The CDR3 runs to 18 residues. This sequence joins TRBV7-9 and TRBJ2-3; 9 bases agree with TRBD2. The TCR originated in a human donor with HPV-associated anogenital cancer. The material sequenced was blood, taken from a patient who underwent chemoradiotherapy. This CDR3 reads CASSPPLRLAEITYTQYF. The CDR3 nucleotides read TGTGCCAGCAGCCCCCCCCTCCGACTAGCGGAGATCACATATACGCAGTATTTT.